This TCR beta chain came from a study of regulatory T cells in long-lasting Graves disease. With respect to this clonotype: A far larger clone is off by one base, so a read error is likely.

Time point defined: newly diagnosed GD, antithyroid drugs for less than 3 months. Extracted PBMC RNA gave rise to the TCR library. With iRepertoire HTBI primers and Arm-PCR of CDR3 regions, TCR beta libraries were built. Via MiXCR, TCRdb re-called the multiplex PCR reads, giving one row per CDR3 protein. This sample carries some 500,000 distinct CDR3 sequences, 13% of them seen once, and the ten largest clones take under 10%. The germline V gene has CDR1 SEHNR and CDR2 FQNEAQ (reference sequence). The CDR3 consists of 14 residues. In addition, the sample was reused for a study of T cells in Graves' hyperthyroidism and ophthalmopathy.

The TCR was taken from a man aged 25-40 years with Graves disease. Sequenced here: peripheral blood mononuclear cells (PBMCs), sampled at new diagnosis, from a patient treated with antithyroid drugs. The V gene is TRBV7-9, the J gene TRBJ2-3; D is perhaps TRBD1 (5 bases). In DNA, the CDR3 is TGTGCCAGCAGCTCACGGACGGGCACAGGTACGCAGTATTTT. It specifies CASSSRTGTGTQYF.